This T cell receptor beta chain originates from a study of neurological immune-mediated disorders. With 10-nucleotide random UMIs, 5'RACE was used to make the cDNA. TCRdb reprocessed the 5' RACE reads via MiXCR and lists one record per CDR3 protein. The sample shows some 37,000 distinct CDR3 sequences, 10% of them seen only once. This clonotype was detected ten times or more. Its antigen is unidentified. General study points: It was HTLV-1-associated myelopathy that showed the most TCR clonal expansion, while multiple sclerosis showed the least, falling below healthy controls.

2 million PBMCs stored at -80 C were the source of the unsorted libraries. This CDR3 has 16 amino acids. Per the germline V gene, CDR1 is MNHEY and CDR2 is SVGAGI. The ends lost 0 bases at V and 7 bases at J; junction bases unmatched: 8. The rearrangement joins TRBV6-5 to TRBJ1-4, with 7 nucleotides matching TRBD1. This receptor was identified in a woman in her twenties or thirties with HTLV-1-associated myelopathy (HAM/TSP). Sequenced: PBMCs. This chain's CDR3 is CASSYSTNRGGEKLFF. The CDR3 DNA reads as TGTGCCAGCAGTTACTCGACGAACAGGGGAGGTGAAAAACTGTTTTTT.